The 5 T cell receptor beta chains below were found in one sample sequenced in a study of blood T cell repertoires in COVID-19. TCRdb's copy holds only in-frame clones and misses some; the assay was immunoSEQ multiplex PCR. This table has 150,000 to 200,000 clones, 70% to 90% appearing once. Sequencing input: PBMCs or T cells enriched from blood (not recorded which). These receptors all stem from a woman under 30 who had recovered from COVID-19.

The chain uses TRBV6-2 or TRBV6-3 and TRBJ1-5; 10 nucleotides agree with TRBD1. Germline CDR1 is MNHEY and CDR2 is SVGEGT. Trimming took 4 bases from V and 6 from J; bases not matched to a gene: 6. CDR3 length: 15 residues. CDR3 sequence reads: CASSSGTGAIQPQHF. The DNA for the CDR3 is TGTGCCAGCAGTTCCGGGACAGGGGCAATTCAGCCCCAGCATTTT.

This clone was recorded once. The chain joins TRBV18 to TRBJ2-1; 9 bases are a match to TRBD2. CDR3 length: 17 amino acids. Germline V gene data show CDR1 as KGHSH and CDR2 as LQKENI. Losses at the gene ends were 1 base for V and 6 bases for J; bases not matched to a gene: 10. The CDR3 is CASSPLAGDRRSNEQFF. The CDR3 DNA follows: TGTGCCAGCTCACCACTAGCGGGAGACCGCCGGTCCAATGAGCAGTTCTTC. Full variable domain (outside the CDR3, taken from reference TRBV18 and TRBJ2-1): NAGVMQNPRHLVRRRGQEARLRCSPMKGHSHVYWYRQLPEEGLKFMVYLQKENIIDESGMPKERFSAEFPKEGPSILRIQQVVRGDSAAYFCASSPLAGDRRSNEQFFGPGTRLTVL.

V is TRBV5-4 and J is TRBJ2-7; 9 bases match TRBD2. V shed 7 bases, J shed 6 bases, and the junction held 11 bases outside the gene matches. Germline values: CDR1 SGHNT, CDR2 YYREEE (reference sequence). The CDR3 loop spans 14 amino acids. CDR3 bases: TGTGCCAGCGCCAAGACTAGCGGAGCGATCGAGCAGTACTTC. It translates to CASAKTSGAIEQYF.

The V and J genes are TRBV29-1 and TRBJ1-3; TRBD1 aligns across 10 bases. This CDR3 is built from 14 residues. Germline V gene lookup returns CDR1 SQVTM and CDR2 ANQGSEA. After removal of 4 bases from V and 4 bases from J, the junction contained 4 bases not matched to a gene. CDR3 DNA sequence: TGCAGCGTTGGACAGGGGGCAACGGGAAACACCATATATTTT. This sequence encodes CSVGQGATGNTIYF. Supplemented by reference TRBV29-1 and TRBJ1-3, the full variable domain reads SAVISQKPSRDICQRGTSLTIQCQVDSQVTMMFWYRQQPGQSLTLIATANQGSEATYESGFVIDKFPISRPNLTFSTLTVSNMSPEDSSIYLCSVGQGATGNTIYFGEGSWLTVV.

V usage is TRBV19 and J usage is TRBJ2-2; D perhaps matches TRBD2 (6 bases). The CDR3 totals 15 residues. V was trimmed by 5 bases and J by 4 bases, leaving 14 bases between them. Per germline, CDR1 LNHDA and CDR2 SQIVND (reference sequence). CDR3 sequence reads: CASSSGEGLTGELFF. The CDR3, as DNA: TGTGCCAGTAGTTCGGGGGAAGGGCTCACCGGGGAGCTGTTTTTT.